These 24 T cell receptor beta chains were all obtained from the same sample, sequenced in a study of shared clonotypes between healthy human individuals. Terminally differentiated effector memory CD45RA+ cells were excluded from the naive CD8 cells, which were CD45RO-negative and positively selected for CCR7. Repertoires were generated with immunoSEQ multiplex PCR, while TCRdb's copy carries only in-frame clones and drops some. Among under 2,000,000 clones listed, approximately 94% were seen once. Source material: naive CD8+ T cells sorted from blood. The receptors here all came from a man between 18 and 29 years old in good health.

This clone was picked up one time. CDR3 sequence (DNA): TGTGCCACCATTGGGGGCGGGGGGGTTAATTTCCCCAATGAGCAGTTCTTC. Translating gives CATIGGGGVNFPNEQFF. The chain carries TRBV25-1 and TRBJ2-1, with 9 bases aligning to TRBD2. Trimming at V came to 10 bases and at J to 6 bases, leaving 19 bases not matched to a gene. The CDR3 is 17 residues long. The germline gives CDR1 MGHDK, CDR2 SYGVNS.

This chain connects TRBV7-3 to TRBJ2-3; 8 bases agree with TRBD2. Germline V gives CDR1 SGHTA, CDR2 FQGTGA. The CDR3 totals 15 residues. With V trimmed by 5 bases and J by 3 bases, 7 bases remained unmatched. CDR3 residues: CASSRMAGGTDTQYF. The CDR3 nucleotides are TGTGCCAGCAGCCGAATGGCGGGAGGAACAGATACGCAGTATTTT.

The CDR3 nucleotides read TGTGCCAGCAGCTTGTTCCTTGGGAATCAGCCCCAGCATTTT. Its protein product is CASSLFLGNQPQHF. This chain joins TRBV5-6 and TRBJ1-5; D is undetermined. Trimming shortened V by 1 base and J by 4 bases, and 9 bases separated the two germline ends. The CDR3 is 14 residues long. CDR1 and CDR2 (germline): SGHDT, YYEEEE.

As to this clone: This sample includes further DNA sequences coding for the same CDR3. The CDR3 nucleotides are TGTGCCTGGAGTGTACTAGGGGGCCCAGGCACAGATACGCAGTATTTT. Its protein is CAWSVLGGPGTDTQYF. The V gene is TRBV30, the J gene TRBJ2-3; the match to TRBD1 covers 7 bases. With V trimmed by 0 bases and J by 1 base, 7 bases remained unmatched. The V gene's germline CDR1 is GTSNPN and CDR2 SVGIG (reference sequence). The CDR3 runs 16 residues. Full variable domain (outside the CDR3, taken from reference TRBV30 and TRBJ2-3): SQTIHQWPATLVQPVGSPLSLECTVEGTSNPNLYWYRQAAGRGLQLLFYSVGIGQISSEVPQNLSASRPQDRQFILSSKKLLLSDSGFYLCAWSVLGGPGTDTQYFGPGTRLTVL.

The rearrangement uses TRBV2 and TRBJ1-2; tentatively, D is TRBD1 (5 bases). The CDR3 is 14 residues long. V lost 4 bases to trimming and J lost 4 bases, with 13 bases between them. Germline values: CDR1 SNHLY, CDR2 FYNNEI. In DNA form, the CDR3 reads TGTGCCAGCAGTGGCCCGGGGGTTTTCTATGGCTACACCTTC. It specifies CASSGPGVFYGYTF.

V and J are TRBV11-2 and TRBJ1-2; D ambiguous. The V end was cut by 5 bases, the J end by 8 bases, with 6 bases between. Germline V gene lookup returns CDR1 SGHAT and CDR2 FQNNGV. The CDR3 length is 10 residues. The CDR3 sequence: CASSGSGYTF. The CDR3 nucleotides are TGTGCCAGCAGCGGGAGCGGCTACACCTTC.

V and J are TRBV4-1 and TRBJ2-7, with 10 positions matching TRBD2. Germline CDR1 reads MGHRA; CDR2 reads YSYEKL. V was pared by 3 bases and J by 2 bases, with 4 bases of the junction left unmatched. This CDR3 comprises 15 residues. CDR3 amino acids: CASSQILAGTYEQYF. CDR3 bases: TGCGCCAGCAGCCAGATACTAGCGGGGACCTACGAGCAGTACTTC.

The chain combines TRBV7-9 with TRBJ1-1, with TRBD1 as a possible D gene (5 bases). Germline values: CDR1 SEHNR, CDR2 FQNEAQ (reference sequence). The CDR3 has 13 amino acids. V dropped 5 bases and J dropped 1 base, with 8 bases sitting between them. The CDR3 loop is CASSTTGNTEAFF. The CDR3 DNA reads TGTGCCAGCAGCACAACAGGGAACACTGAAGCTTTCTTT. The complete variable domain, with remaining parts taken from reference TRBV7-9 and TRBJ1-1, reads DTGVSQNPRHKITKRGQNVTFRCDPISEHNRLYWYRQTLGQGPEFLTYFQNEAQLEKSRLLSDRFSAERPKGSFSTLEIQRTEQGDSAMYLCASSTTGNTEAFFGQGTRLTVV.

The chain couples TRBV23-1 to TRBJ2-7; 8 bases map to TRBD1. TRBV23-1 is known as an ORF, though its function is uncertain. Trimming at V came to 2 bases and at J to 3 bases, leaving 6 bases not matched to a gene. The CDR3 totals 15 residues. The CDR3 DNA sequence: TGCGCCAGCAGTCAAAGGTTTGACAGGGGCTACGAGCAGTACTTC. As protein: CASSQRFDRGYEQYF.

The chain combines TRBV4-1 with TRBJ1-4, with 8 bases matching TRBD1. Germline CDR1 MGHRA, CDR2 YSYEKL. The V segment lost 4 bases and the J segment 8 bases; nucleotides outside the gene matches: 12. The CDR3 runs to 16 residues. CDR3 loop: CASSLQQGGIGEKLFF. CDR3 bases: TGCGCCAGCAGCCTACAACAGGGGGGGATTGGGGAAAAACTGTTTTTT.

The chain is built from TRBV2 and TRBJ1-4; 7 nucleotides match TRBD1. The J segment lost 0 bases and the V segment lost 6 bases, leaving 4 bases of the junction unmatched. The CDR3 length is 15 residues. CDR1 and CDR2 (germline): SNHLY, FYNNEI. CDR3: CASRGDSATNEKLFF. The DNA for the CDR3 is TGTGCCAGCAGAGGGGACAGCGCAACTAATGAAAAACTGTTTTTT.

V and J are TRBV9 and TRBJ1-5; possibly TRBD1 for D (6 bases). Germline V gives CDR1 SGDLS, CDR2 YYNGEE. The ends were cut back, 4 bases at V and 3 bases at J, with 14 bases in the middle. CDR3 length equals 15 residues. Here the CDR3 DNA reads TGTGCCAGCAGCTCCCAGGGGTCCCTCAATCAGCCCCAGCATTTT. As protein: CASSSQGSLNQPQHF. Full variable domain (remainder filled in from reference TRBV9 and TRBJ1-5): DSGVTQTPKHLITATGQRVTLRCSPRSGDLSVYWYQQSLDQGLQFLIQYYNGEERAKGNILERFSAQQFPDLHSELNLSSLELGDSALYFCASSSQGSLNQPQHFGDGTRLSIL.

The V and J genes are TRBV19 and TRBJ1-3, with unresolved D. The CDR3 runs to 15 residues. Germline CDR1 LNHDA, CDR2 SQIVND (reference sequence). V dropped 1 base and J dropped 3 bases, with 10 bases sitting between them. CDR3 DNA: TGTGCCAGTAGTATAGGCCCCGGAGTTGGAAACACCATATATTTT. Protein sequence: CASSIGPGVGNTIYF.

The chain has TRBV11-2 and TRBJ2-7; weak D call: TRBD1 (6 bases). CDR1 SGHAT and CDR2 FQNNGV come from the germline V gene. Trimming shortened V by 5 bases and J by 3 bases, and 11 bases separated the two germline ends. The CDR3 is 13 amino acids. The CDR3 bases are TGTGCCAGCAGCGTACAAGGGGGCTACGAGCAGTACTTC. Its translation: CASSVQGGYEQYF.

The chain recombines TRBV6-5 with TRBJ1-1, with D maybe TRBD1 (6 bases). The V gene lost 5 bases and the J gene lost 6 bases, with 13 bases spanning the gap. CDR1 and CDR2 (germline): MNHEY, SVGAGI. This CDR3 contains 13 residues. The DNA of the CDR3 is TGTGCCAGCAGTCACGCCGAGGGGGCTGAAGCTTTCTTT. Translated: CASSHAEGAEAFF.

This clone was detected once. The V gene is TRBV13, the J gene TRBJ2-7; weak D call: TRBD2 (6 bases). This CDR3 spans 13 amino acids. In germline, CDR1 is PRHDT, CDR2 FYEKMQ (reference sequence). Trimming took off 6 bases at V and 5 bases at J, with 14 bases between the two ends. The CDR3 bases are TGTGCCAGCAGTCCTGGGGGGTACGACGAGCAGTACTTC. Translating it yields CASSPGGYDEQYF.

The genes are TRBV30 and TRBJ2-1; 7 nucleotides line up with TRBD2. The CDR3 is 15 residues long. V gave up 2 bases and J gave up 3 bases; unmatched junction bases: 7. Germline V CDR1 and CDR2: GTSNPN, SVGIG (reference sequence). CDR3 bases: TGTGCCTGGAGTCCAGGACTAGGGGTCTACAATGAGCAGTTCTTC. Its translation is CAWSPGLGVYNEQFF.

The chain combines TRBV30 with TRBJ2-7; D remains ambiguous. The CDR3 has 15 residues. The ends were cut back, 0 bases at V and 3 bases at J, with 15 bases in the middle. Germline CDR1 is GTSNPN and CDR2 is SVGIG (reference sequence). In DNA form, the CDR3 reads TGTGCCTGGAGTGTCGGGTCCGGCCCGTACTACGAGCAGTACTTC. Protein sequence: CAWSVGSGPYYEQYF.

The chain employs TRBV6-1 and TRBJ1-6, with D maybe TRBD1 (5 bases). V was cut by 8 bases and J by 9 bases, with 20 bases left in between. The CDR3 loop spans 15 amino acids. CDR1 and CDR2 (germline): MNHNS, SASEGT. This CDR3 reads CASGPGLGSFSPLHF. The CDR3, as DNA: TGTGCCAGCGGGCCGGGGCTGGGTAGTTTTTCACCCCTCCACTTT.

This sequence joins TRBV14 and TRBJ2-7; the match to TRBD2 covers 8 bases. After removal of 3 bases from V and 1 base from J, the junction contained 17 bases not matched to a gene. Germline values: CDR1 SGHDN, CDR2 FVKESK. CDR3 size: 19 residues. CDR3 region: CASSHTTAGSGSLSYEQYF. The CDR3 DNA sequence: TGTGCCAGCAGCCACACTACCGCCGGGAGCGGGAGCTTGTCCTACGAGCAGTACTTC. Combining the CDR3 with reference TRBV14 and TRBJ2-7 gives the whole variable domain EAGVTQFPSHSVIEKGQTVTLRCDPISGHDNLYWYRRVMGKEIKFLLHFVKESKQDESGMPNNRFLAERTGGTYSTLKVQPAELEDSGVYFCASSHTTAGSGSLSYEQYFGPGTRLTVT.

Comments on this clone: Within the sample, other DNA sequences also encode this same CDR3. The chain employs TRBV4-1 and TRBJ1-1, with D perhaps matching TRBD1 (5 bases). Germline V lookup: CDR1 MGHRA, CDR2 YSYEKL. Trimming cost V 4 bases and J 5 bases, with 11 bases left between them. This CDR3 comprises 13 residues. CDR3 residues: CASSLRGGTEAFF. The CDR3 bases are TGCGCCAGCAGCCTAAGGGGTGGAACTGAAGCTTTCTTT.

The rearrangement joins TRBV27 to TRBJ2-7; 10 bases are a match to TRBD2. J was trimmed by 4 bases and V by 6 bases; bases with no gene match: 12. Germline CDR1 MNHEY, CDR2 SMNVEV (reference sequence). This CDR3 comprises 16 residues. CDR3 in DNA: TGTGCCAGCAGCCCGAGCGGGGGGGCAATTTTATACGAGCAGTACTTC. This gives the protein CASSPSGGAILYEQYF.

V is TRBV7-6 and J is TRBJ2-7; 7 bases are a match to TRBD1. The CDR3 consists of 14 residues. V was clipped by 2 bases and J by 3 bases; unmatched bases: 4. Germline CDR1 reads SGHVS; CDR2 reads FNYEAQ. The CDR3 reads CASSLMGQHYEQYF. Written as DNA, the CDR3 is TGTGCCAGCAGCTTAATGGGACAGCACTACGAGCAGTACTTC. Filled out from reference TRBV7-6 and TRBJ2-7, the complete variable domain reads GAGVSQSPRYKVTKRGQDVALRCDPISGHVSLYWYRQALGQGPEFLTYFNYEAQQDKSGLPNDRFSAERPEGSISTLTIQRTEQRDSAMYRCASSLMGQHYEQYFGPGTRLTVT.

This clone was picked up a small number of times. This chain uses TRBV6-6 with TRBJ1-2; D possibly corresponds to TRBD1 (5 bases). Looked up from germline, CDR1 is MNHNY and CDR2 is SVGAGI (reference sequence). The CDR3 contains 12 residues. Trimming shortened V by 10 bases and J by 4 bases, and 13 bases separated the two germline ends. The CDR3 loop reads CAIHQGPYGYTF. The CDR3 DNA reads TGTGCCATCCACCAGGGACCCTATGGCTACACCTTC.